The rows below give T cell receptor beta chains drawn from one sample of a study of T cells in Graves' hyperthyroidism and ophthalmopathy. TCRdb reanalysed the multiplex PCR reads using MiXCR and keeps one entry per CDR3 protein. The top ten clones hold around 3.5% of a sample with some 650,000 distinct CDR3 sequences, 16% of them seen once. Material: blood. Source of these receptors: a woman aged 40 to 55 with Graves' ophthalmopathy. Each CDR3 is given with its conserved first and last residue. D genes are given only for firm matches. Clone size, where shown, is once, few, many, or a class for clones that have expanded.

clone_size j_call d_call v_call cdr3_nt cdr3_aa
many TRBJ2-3 TRBD1 TRBV12-3/TRBV12-4 TGTGCCAGCAGCCCCGACAGGGGGCGCGGAGATACGCAGTATTTT CASSPDRGRGDTQYF
. TRBJ2-7 TRBD1 TRBV4-1 TGCGCCAGCAGCCAAAGGGCGGATAGGACAGGGGATTTCTACGAGCAGTACTTC CASSQRADRTGDFYEQYF
many TRBJ1-1 . TRBV27 TGTGCCAGCAGATTAGGGCCAGGAGGGCTGAACACTGAAGCTTTCTTT CASRLGPGGLNTEAFF
many TRBJ1-6 . TRBV3-1 TGTGCCAGCAGCCAAGGGGCGGTCGGATCACCCCTCCACTTT CASSQGAVGSPLHF
. TRBJ2-2 . TRBV3-1 TGTGCCAGCAGCCAAGAGTACAGCCACACCGGGGAGCTGTTTTTT CASSQEYSHTGELFF
many TRBJ1-2 . TRBV20-1 TGCAGTGCTAGAAGGACGGCCTATGGCTACACCTTC CSARRTAYGYTF
few TRBJ1-2 . TRBV6-1 TGTGCCAGCAGTCCACAGGCGGCGGGCTATGGCTACACCTTC CASSPQAAGYGYTF
. TRBJ1-2 . TRBV7-6 TGTGCCAGCAGCTTAGGCGGAAGTTCTTATGGCTACACCTTC CASSLGGSSYGYTF
. TRBJ2-7 TRBD2 TRBV7-2 TGTGCCAGCTCACCCCCCGGTAGCCTAGCGGGAGGGCCGGTCTACGAGCAGTACTTC CASSPPGSLAGGPVYEQYF
. TRBJ1-1 . TRBV27 TGTGCCAGCAGTTTAGGGTGGTACACTGAAGCTTTCTTT CASSLGWYTEAFF
. TRBJ1-1 . TRBV30 TGTGCCTGGAGTGTAGGGGCCCGGGGGGCGAACACTGAAGCTTTCTTT CAWSVGARGANTEAFF
few TRBJ1-6 . TRBV13 TGTGCCAGCAGCCTTTATGGGGGTTATAATTCACCCCTCCACTTT CASSLYGGYNSPLHF
many TRBJ2-1 . TRBV20-1 TGCAGTGCTAGAGGGGTAAGCGGCAATGAGCAGTTCTTC CSARGVSGNEQFF
many TRBJ2-5 . TRBV20-1 TGCAGTGCCCCGAGGGGTACACAGATGACCCAGTACTTC CSAPRGTQMTQYF
. TRBJ2-3 . TRBV7-8 TGTGCCAGCAGCTTAGGCGGGGACCAGGATACGCAGTATTTT CASSLGGDQDTQYF
many TRBJ2-7 . TRBV30 TGTGCCTGGAGTGTACTACGGGACATGACTTACGAGCAGTACTTC CAWSVLRDMTYEQYF
many TRBJ2-3 . TRBV18 TGTGCCAGCTCACCACCTTCGCACAACACAGATACGCAGTATTTT CASSPPSHNTDTQYF
few TRBJ2-5 TRBD2 TRBV6-5 TGTGCCAGCAGTTACTCCTTAGCGGGGATCGTCCAAGAGACCCAGTACTTC CASSYSLAGIVQETQYF
many TRBJ1-3 . TRBV20-1 TGCAGTGCTGGCTTAGGGGGCTCTGGAAACACCATATATTTT CSAGLGGSGNTIYF
many TRBJ2-7 TRBD2 TRBV12-3/TRBV12-4 TGTGCCAGCAGGACTAGCGGGGGGGCCTACGAGCAGTACTTC CASRTSGGAYEQYF
many TRBJ2-5 . TRBV20-1 TGCAGTGCTAGAATGGCTAGCGAACCGCAAGAGACCCAGTACTTC CSARMASEPQETQYF
few TRBJ2-7 . TRBV12-3/TRBV12-4 TGTGCCAGCAGTTTTCTAGGGACGGCCGAGCAGTACTTC CASSFLGTAEQYF
few TRBJ2-1 TRBD2 TRBV5-1 TGCGCCAGCAGAACTCCCGGGACTAGCGGTGAGCAGTTCTTC CASRTPGTSGEQFF
. TRBJ2-5 . TRBV29-1 TGCAGCGTTGCTGACGGAGAAGAGACCCAGTACTTC CSVADGEETQYF
. TRBJ2-4 . TRBV12-3/TRBV12-4 TGTGCCAGCAGTTTGGGGTTGAGGAACATTCAGTACTTC CASSLGLRNIQYF
many TRBJ2-5 . TRBV18 TGTGCCAGCAGCCCAGGACAGAAAGAGACCCAGTACTTC CASSPGQKETQYF
. TRBJ1-1 TRBD1 TRBV9 TGTGCCAGCAGCTTGGGGACAGGACGCTACACTGAAGCTTTCTTT CASSLGTGRYTEAFF
few TRBJ1-6 . TRBV6-2/TRBV6-3 TGTGCCAGCAGTTCGGGGAGGGGATCACCCCTCCACTTT CASSSGRGSPLHF
many TRBJ2-5 TRBD1 TRBV6-6 TGTGCCAACAGTTACCTCGGGACAGGAGAAGAGACCCAGTACTTC CANSYLGTGEETQYF
many TRBJ1-5 . TRBV15 TGTGCCACCAGCAGAGATCGCAGGATTCAGCCCCAGCATTTT CATSRDRRIQPQHF
. TRBJ1-6 . TRBV28 TGTGCCAGCACCACAGCGGGGGGACCCCTCCACTTT CASTTAGGPLHF
many TRBJ2-7 . TRBV27 TGTGCCAGCAGGTCCGGGACACAGGGTAGCTACGAGCAGTACTTC CASRSGTQGSYEQYF
few TRBJ2-6 TRBD1 TRBV6-1 TGTGCCAGCAAGGGACAGATGGGGGCCAACGTCCTGACTTTC CASKGQMGANVLTF
many TRBJ1-4 . TRBV3-1 TGTGCCAGCAGCCAATGGAGGGACGAAAAACTGTTTTTT CASSQWRDEKLFF
many TRBJ1-1 . TRBV11-2 TGTGCCAGCAGCCCTCGGAGGGTAGGTACTGAAGCTTTCTTT CASSPRRVGTEAFF
many TRBJ2-5 . TRBV30 TGTGCCTGGAGTGTAGGGGGGGCCGAGACCCAGTACTTC CAWSVGGAETQYF
many TRBJ2-3 TRBD2 TRBV30 TGTGCCTGGAGCACACTAGCGGGGGCAAATACGCAGTATTTT CAWSTLAGANTQYF
many TRBJ1-2 TRBD1 TRBV30 TGTGCCTCCTTAGGGGGCGCTTGGCGTAACTATGGCTACACCTTC CASLGGAWRNYGYTF
many TRBJ2-1 . TRBV2 TGTGCCAGCAGTGAGTGGGGCAATGAGCAGTTCTTC CASSEWGNEQFF
. TRBJ1-6 TRBD1 TRBV15 TGTGCCACCAGCAGAGATCCGGGACAGAATTCACCCCTCCACTTT CATSRDPGQNSPLHF
many TRBJ2-7 . TRBV30 TGTGCCTGGAGTCCCTCCTCTGCGGCGCAGTACTTC CAWSPSSAAQYF
many TRBJ2-1 . TRBV13 TGTGCCAGCAGCACTCGTAGGGGAGAGCAGTTCTTC CASSTRRGEQFF
. TRBJ1-1 . TRBV20-1 TGCAGTGCCCGGGAGAGGGCCTTGAACACTGAAGCTTTCTTT CSARERALNTEAFF
. TRBJ1-1 . TRBV18 TGTGCCAGCTCACCGGTATCCGCTGGGATGAACACTGAAGCTTTCTTT CASSPVSAGMNTEAFF
many TRBJ2-3 . TRBV11-2 TGTGCCAGCAGCGTCTCTCCCTGGGATACGCAGTATTTT CASSVSPWDTQYF
. TRBJ2-7 TRBD2 TRBV20-1 TGCAGTGCTAGTTTTTTTCAGCGGGAACCCTACGAGCAGTACTTC CSASFFQREPYEQYF
. TRBJ1-6 . TRBV20-1 TGCAGTGCTAGAGGGGGCTCCAATTCACCCCTCCACTTT CSARGGSNSPLHF
many TRBJ2-5 TRBD2 TRBV5-1 TGCGCCAGCAGCCTAGCCGGGACTAGCGAAGAGACCCAGTACTTC CASSLAGTSEETQYF
. TRBJ2-7 . TRBV12-3/TRBV12-4 TGTGCCAGCAGTATCGCCGGGACCTACGAGCAGTACTTC CASSIAGTYEQYF
. TRBJ2-3 . TRBV29-1 TGCAGCGTTGAATGGAGTAGCGGCACAGATACGCAGTATTTT CSVEWSSGTDTQYF